The present TCR beta chain was sequenced within a study of T-cell memory formation after mild COVID-19. Overall study: Largely, TCR clusters stayed within a single donor.

Points on this clonotype: Its target is not known.

There are 14 residues in the CDR3. The V end was cut by 3 bases, the J end by 7 bases, with 13 bases between. The germline CDR1 and CDR2 sequences are LNHDA and SQIVND (reference sequence). General study findings and limits: Later expanders leaned toward CD4+, whereas clones contracting from day 15 to 85 were balanced CD4/CD8.

TCRdb fed the 5' RACE reads into MiXCR, producing one record per CDR3 protein. The sample lists 270,000 or so distinct CDR3 sequences; 15% to 20% were seen once. The V call is TRBV19, the J call TRBJ1-5; weak D call: TRBD1 (5 bases). Specimen: PBMCs or a T cell subset sorted from them (not recorded which). The sequence derives from a young man who had mild COVID-19 (a few samples of this study predate the infection). Cell type and time point are not known. CDR3: CASSITGGRQPQHF. DNA of the CDR3: TGTGCCAGTAGTATCACCGGGGGTAGGCAGCCCCAGCATTTT.